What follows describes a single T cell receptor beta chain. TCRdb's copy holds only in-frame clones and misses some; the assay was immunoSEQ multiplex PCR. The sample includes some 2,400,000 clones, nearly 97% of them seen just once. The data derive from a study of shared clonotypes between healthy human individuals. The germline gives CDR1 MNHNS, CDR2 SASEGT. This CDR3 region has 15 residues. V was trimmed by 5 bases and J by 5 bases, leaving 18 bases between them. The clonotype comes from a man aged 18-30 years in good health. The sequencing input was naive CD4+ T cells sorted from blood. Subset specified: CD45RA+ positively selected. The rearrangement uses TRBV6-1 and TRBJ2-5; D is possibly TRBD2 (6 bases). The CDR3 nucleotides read TGTGCCAGCAGTCCGGGACTGGGGATTTCGGAGACCCAGTACTTC. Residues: CASSPGLGISETQYF.